One and the same sample provided the 13 T cell receptor beta chains below, sequenced in a study of OX40 agonist ivuxolimab in advanced cancers. Repertoires were generated with immunoSEQ multiplex PCR, while TCRdb's copy carries only in-frame clones and drops some. The sample includes roughly 16,000 clones, roughly 79% of them seen just once. This sample comprised CD4+ or CD8+ T cells sorted from blood, obtained in a trial of the OX40 agonist ivuxolimab. These receptor sequences come from an adult with an advanced solid tumor such as melanoma, head and neck, liver or kidney cancer.

The J gene is TRBJ2-7, the V gene TRBV7-8; possibly TRBD2 for D (6 bases). Trimming removed 1 base at V and 4 bases at J, with 11 bases between. The CDR3 runs 14 residues. Per germline, CDR1 SGHVS and CDR2 FQNEAQ. CDR3 amino acids: CASSLDLGGYEQYF. The CDR3 DNA sequence: TGTGCCAGCAGCTTAGATCTAGGAGGGTACGAGCAGTACTTC.

V is TRBV7-9 and J is TRBJ2-3; D call uncertain. Trimming left V 8 bases short and J 3 bases short, with 18 bases between. The length of the CDR3 is 15 residues. Per germline, CDR1 SEHNR and CDR2 FQNEAQ (reference sequence). The CDR3 region has the DNA TGTGCCAGCCAGAGCAGCTTGGGTTTGACAGATACGCAGTATTTT. It encodes CASQSSLGLTDTQYF.

The table lists this clone with a few counts. The chain uses TRBV11-2 and TRBJ2-7; no firm D call. Germline-derived CDR1 and CDR2 are SGHAT and FQNNGV. Between the trimmed V and J ends, which lost 4 bases and 4 bases, there was a span of 14 bases. There are 14 residues in the CDR3. Here the CDR3 DNA reads TGTGCCAGCAGCTCCCCCTATGCCCCATACGAGCAGTACTTC. Protein: CASSSPYAPYEQYF.

This clone was picked up a small number of times. The chain has TRBV9 and TRBJ1-1; possibly TRBD1 for D (6 bases). This CDR3 has 15 residues. Germline V CDR1 and CDR2: SGDLS, YYNGEE. The germline V and J ends were trimmed by 5 bases and 5 bases, with 19 bases remaining between them. For the CDR3, the DNA is TGTGCCAGCAGTGAATTTGAGGGGGAGCGGACTGAAGCTTTCTTT. This sequence encodes CASSEFEGERTEAFF.

This clone was seen only once. The chain uses TRBV5-6 and TRBJ2-7; D is perhaps TRBD1 (5 bases). Trimming left V 4 bases short and J 0 bases short, with 11 bases between. The germline V gene has CDR1 SGHDT and CDR2 YYEEEE. This CDR3 has 14 residues. CDR3 sequence (DNA): TGTGCCAGCAGCCCGACAGAGTCCTCCTACGAGCAGTACTTC. This encodes CASSPTESSYEQYF.

CDR3 DNA: TGTGCCAGCAGCTTTCGGGGGGTGAACACTGAAGCTTTCTTT. Residues: CASSFRGVNTEAFF. The V and J genes are TRBV5-4 and TRBJ1-1, with D perhaps TRBD1 (5 bases). The germline V gene encodes CDR1 SGHNT and CDR2 YYREEE (reference sequence). Trimming removed 2 bases from V and 0 bases from J, with 8 bases in between. The CDR3 is made up of 14 amino acids.

The chain couples TRBV11-2 to TRBJ2-1; either TRBD1 or TRBD2 may supply D (5 bases each). This CDR3 region has 11 residues. The germline V gene encodes CDR1 SGHAT and CDR2 FQNNGV. V shed 2 bases and J shed 15 bases, with 11 bases lying between them. CDR3 in DNA: TGTGCCAGCAGCTTAATCCGGGGACCGTTCTTC. Protein product: CASSLIRGPFF.

The V and J genes are TRBV9 and TRBJ1-5, with TRBD1 as a possible D gene (5 bases). This CDR3 has 14 residues. Trimming cost V 0 bases and J 9 bases, with 13 bases left between them. CDR1 is SGDLS, CDR2 YYNGEE, per germline. CDR3 amino acids: CASSVGSGGGPQHF. CDR3 nucleotide sequence: TGTGCCAGCAGCGTAGGATCCGGGGGAGGGCCCCAGCATTTT.

This clone appeared a single time. The chain is built from TRBV4-1 and TRBJ1-1; D remains ambiguous. With 4 bases removed from V and 0 bases from J, the gap between germline ends came to 15 bases. This CDR3 spans 16 amino acids. Germline V lookup: CDR1 MGHRA, CDR2 YSYEKL. This CDR3 is CASSRKAQVLNTEAFF. DNA for the CDR3: TGCGCCAGCAGCCGCAAAGCCCAGGTGCTGAACACTGAAGCTTTCTTT.

The V call is TRBV5-3, the J call TRBJ1-1; 7 positions match TRBD1. TRBV5-3 is reported as an ORF; its role is uncertain. Trimming removed 8 bases from V and 3 bases from J; junction bases left unmatched: 13. CDR3 length: 15 amino acids. CDR3: CASSTRQGWDTEAFF. The CDR3 DNA reads TGTGCCAGCAGCACTCGACAGGGTTGGGACACTGAAGCTTTCTTT.

This clone is medium-sized by share. The genes are TRBV4-1 and TRBJ2-5; D may match TRBD1 or TRBD2 (5 bases each). CDR3 length equals 15 residues. Trimming shortened V by 4 bases and J by 5 bases, and 17 bases separated the two germline ends. From germline, CDR1 is MGHRA and CDR2 YSYEKL. The CDR3, as DNA: TGCGCCAGCAGCCTCGGGGCAGGCCTTGAGGAGACCCAGTACTTC. This encodes CASSLGAGLEETQYF.

The chain recombines TRBV5-4 with TRBJ2-2; no clear D. Germline CDR1 reads SGHNT; CDR2 reads YYREEE (reference sequence). The CDR3 runs 14 residues. The V and J ends lost 4 bases and 6 bases respectively, with 13 bases between them. CDR3 protein: CASSVADLAGELFF. CDR3 bases: TGTGCCAGCAGCGTGGCAGATCTGGCCGGGGAGCTGTTTTTT. Full variable domain (outside the CDR3, taken from reference TRBV5-4 and TRBJ2-2): ETGVTQSPTHLIKTRGQQVTLRCSSQSGHNTVSWYQQALGQGPQFIFQYYREEENGRGNFPPRFSGLQFPNYSSELNVNALELDDSALYLCASSVADLAGELFFGEGSRLTVL.

By frequency in the sample, this clone is medium-sized. The rearrangement links TRBV19 to TRBJ2-7; D is tentatively TRBD1 or TRBD2 (5 bases each). Trimming pared 11 bases from V and 0 bases from J, leaving 14 bases between. This CDR3 has 13 residues. Germline values: CDR1 LNHDA, CDR2 SQIVND (reference sequence). CDR3 region: CAVRSGSSYEQYF. As DNA, the CDR3 is TGTGCCGTCAGATCAGGGAGCTCCTACGAGCAGTACTTC.